This is a list of T cell receptor beta chains from one sample in a study of T cells in Graves' hyperthyroidism and ophthalmopathy. TCRdb independently ran MiXCR on the multiplex PCR reads; one entry per CDR3 protein. The table includes 250,000 to 300,000 distinct CDR3 sequences, 15% to 20% detected once. Sequencing input: blood. All receptors come from a man aged 50 to 60 with Graves' ophthalmopathy. The CDR3 runs from the conserved cysteine through the conserved F or W. Expanded clones are given a class, and other clones once, few, many or no size at all.

V gene	J gene	clone size	CDR3 protein
TRBV14	TRBJ2-7	NA	CASSQDPRRTRSRGSGRLGEQYF
TRBV20-1	TRBJ1-1	few	CSARMANTEAFF
TRBV29-1	TRBJ2-1	few	CSGPSGYNEQFF
TRBV3-1	TRBJ2-7	NA	CASSQAFLSSYEQYF
TRBV30	TRBJ2-3	many	CAWSPRLRRDTQYF
TRBV15	TRBJ2-5	few	CATSRDRSETQYF
TRBV20-1	TRBJ2-3	NA	CSAPDWGTDTQYF
TRBV19	TRBJ1-5	NA	CASSIVRVNQPQHF
TRBV11-2	TRBJ2-5	many	CASSLKLSSGDVTQYF
TRBV7-9	TRBJ2-7	NA	CASSLTGTSPNEQYF
TRBV24-1	TRBJ2-5	NA	CATQAGSAFYF
TRBV3-1	TRBJ2-7	many	CASSPQGIYEQYF
TRBV18	TRBJ2-7	many	CASSSGERGEQYF
TRBV6-1	TRBJ2-7	few	CASSVHSTEAYEQYF
TRBV28	TRBJ2-3	NA	CASSLNRQNADTQYF